Presented here are 8 T cell receptor beta chains from one specimen sequenced in a study of radiotherapy plus CTLA-4 blockade in lung cancer. Only in-frame clones appear in the TCRdb table, and some are missing; sequencing was by immunoSEQ multiplex PCR. The sample contains roughly 53,000 clones, 79% of which appear only once. The sequenced sample was peripheral blood, obtained from a patient treated with radiotherapy plus ipilimumab. The source of these receptors is a human donor with non-small cell lung cancer who had a partial response to radiotherapy plus ipilimumab.

The chain couples TRBV27 to TRBJ1-1; 8 bases match TRBD1. Germline loops: CDR1 MNHEY, CDR2 SMNVEV (reference sequence). The CDR3 loop spans 13 amino acids. The J segment lost 5 bases and the V segment lost 5 bases, leaving 4 bases of the junction unmatched. The DNA for the CDR3 is TGTGCCAGCAGTGTGGACAGGGAGACTGAAGCTTTCTTT. This codes for CASSVDRETEAFF.

This clone was seen more than once but under ten times. The chain recombines TRBV5-1 with TRBJ2-3; D possibly corresponds to TRBD2 (5 bases). The V gene's germline CDR1 is SGHRS and CDR2 YFSETQ. The CDR3 covers 15 residues. Trimming left V 0 bases short and J 0 bases short, with 8 bases between. Here the CDR3 DNA reads TGCGCCAGCAGCTTGGGGCGGGCTAGCACAGATACGCAGTATTTT. This sequence encodes CASSLGRASTDTQYF.

This sequence joins TRBV28 and TRBJ1-5; possibly TRBD1 for D (5 bases). The germline gives CDR1 MDHEN, CDR2 SYDVKM. The V end was cut by 6 bases, the J end by 1 base, with 13 bases between. The CDR3 spans 15 residues. The CDR3 DNA reads as TGTGCCAGCAGGGCCGGGGGAGGGAGCAATCAGCCCCAGCATTTT. Protein product: CASRAGGGSNQPQHF.

V usage is TRBV7-3 and J usage is TRBJ1-6, with no clear D. Germline V lookup: CDR1 SGHTA, CDR2 FQGTGA. CDR3 length equals 15 residues. The ends were cut back, 6 bases at V and 0 bases at J, with 9 bases in the middle. The CDR3 reads CASSGGTSYNSPLHF. For the CDR3, the DNA is TGTGCCAGCAGTGGCGGAACCTCCTATAATTCACCCCTCCACTTT.

The V and J genes are TRBV19 and TRBJ2-5, with no clear D. Between the trimmed V and J ends, which lost 7 bases and 7 bases, there was a span of 13 bases. Germline V gene data show CDR1 as LNHDA and CDR2 as SQIVND (reference sequence). The CDR3 is 12 amino acids. The DNA for the CDR3 is TGTGCCAGTACCGCCGGGTCCGGGACCCAGTACTTC. Its translation is CASTAGSGTQYF.

This sequence joins TRBV30 and TRBJ2-7; 7 nucleotides match TRBD1. The CDR3 contains 15 residues. Germline CDR1 reads GTSNPN; CDR2 reads SVGIG (reference sequence). J gave up 0 bases and V 2 bases, and 7 bases lay outside the gene matches. CDR3 nucleotide sequence: TGTGCCTGGAGTCCCGGGACAGCGAGCTCCTACGAGCAGTACTTC. It encodes CAWSPGTASSYEQYF.

This clone was seen a few times. The chain couples TRBV7-9 to TRBJ2-3; D gene ambiguous. Deletions cut 5 bases from V and 0 bases from J, with 12 bases between. The CDR3 has 15 residues. CDR1 and CDR2 (germline): SEHNR, FQNEAQ (reference sequence). The CDR3 DNA follows: TGTGCCAGCAGCCTGACTCCCACTAGCACAGATACGCAGTATTTT. It encodes CASSLTPTSTDTQYF.

The V call is TRBV6-5, the J call TRBJ1-2; a weak D match, TRBD1 (6 bases). The CDR3 is made up of 14 amino acids. The germline V and J ends were trimmed by 6 bases and 7 bases, with 18 bases remaining between them. CDR1 and CDR2 from the germline V gene are MNHEY and SVGAGI. The chain's CDR3 is CASRTGIRVAGYTF. CDR3 in DNA: TGTGCCAGCAGAACAGGGATTAGGGTGGCTGGCTACACCTTC.